Listed below are T cell receptor beta chains from one sample, sequenced in a study of spatial heterogeneity in lung cancer. MiXCR, run by TCRdb on the 5' RACE reads, gives a single entry per CDR3 protein. The table lists under 5,000 distinct CDR3 sequences, less than 35% of them singletons, with 26% in the top ten. Sequencing used lung tumor tissue, obtained at surgery. The receptors shown here come from a female donor with early-stage non-small cell lung cancer. CDR3s include the opening cysteine and the closing phenylalanine or tryptophan. A D gene is named only where the DNA matches it firmly. Size values are once, few and many counts, or a class for expanded clones, and some rows have none.

j_gene	abundance	d_gene	len	v_gene	CDR3nt	CDR3aa
TRBJ2-7	many	TRBD1	14	TRBV9	TGTGCCAGCAGCGTAGGACAGGGGGCCTACGAGCAGTACTTC	CASSVGQGAYEQYF
TRBJ1-1	.	.	12	TRBV20-1	TGCAGTGCTTTACAGGTTAACACTGAAGCTTTCTTT	CSALQVNTEAFF
TRBJ2-7	medium-sized	TRBD1	14	TRBV6-9	TGTGCCAGTGTTCCGGGACAGAGCTCCTACGAGCAGTACTTC	CASVPGQSSYEQYF
TRBJ1-3	many	.	15	TRBV11-2	TGTGCCAGCAGCTCCGGCTGGGGCTCTGGAAACACCATATATTTT	CASSSGWGSGNTIYF
TRBJ1-1	few	.	14	TRBV5-4	TGTGCCAGCAGGAGGGGGGGCGAGGGCACTGAAGCTTTCTTT	CASRRGGEGTEAFF
TRBJ2-7	medium-sized	.	15	TRBV12-3/TRBV12-4	TGTGCCAGCAGTTTCGGCGGATACCCGGCTTACGAGCAGTACTTC	CASSFGGYPAYEQYF
TRBJ2-7	many	TRBD2	16	TRBV7-9	TGTGCCAGCAGCTTAGAGTCGGGACTAGCGGGGAACGAGCAGTACTTC	CASSLESGLAGNEQYF
TRBJ1-2	medium-sized	TRBD1	14	TRBV6-5	TGTGCCAGCAGGCGGGGGACAGGGACCCCTGGCTACACCTTC	CASRRGTGTPGYTF
TRBJ1-2	large	TRBD1	13	TRBV27	TGTGCCAGCAGTCCCTTGACAGGGGATGGCTACACCTTC	CASSPLTGDGYTF
TRBJ2-2	medium-sized	.	15	TRBV5-1	TGCGCCAGCAGCTTGGATACCAGAGGGACCGGGGAGCTGTTTTTT	CASSLDTRGTGELFF
TRBJ2-2	many	TRBD1	13	TRBV28	TGTGCCAGCGTCGAAGGGGGCGACGGGGAGCTGTTTTTT	CASVEGGDGELFF
TRBJ2-5	.	.	13	TRBV6-5	TGTGCCAGCAGTTACGGGGTGTCAGAGACCCAGTACTTC	CASSYGVSETQYF
TRBJ2-2	medium-sized	TRBD2	15	TRBV12-3/TRBV12-4	TGTGCCAGCAGGACGGGACTAGCGAACACCGGGGAGCTGTTTTTT	CASRTGLANTGELFF
TRBJ2-3	medium-sized	.	12	TRBV3-1	TGTGCCAGCAGCCAAGGGATAGATACGCAGTATTTT	CASSQGIDTQYF
TRBJ1-2	many	.	12	TRBV29-1	TGCAGCGTTGAAGCAACCCTCTATGGCTACACCTTC	CSVEATLYGYTF
TRBJ2-1	.	TRBD2	16	TRBV7-2	TGTGCCAGCAGCCGCTTATGGACTAGCGGCTACAATGAGCAGTTCTTC	CASSRLWTSGYNEQFF
TRBJ2-7	.	.	16	TRBV28	TGTGCCAGCAGTTTACGGGGGCGATTCTCCTCCTACGAGCAGTACTTC	CASSLRGRFSSYEQYF
TRBJ1-1	medium-sized	TRBD1	15	TRBV20-1	TGCAGTGCTACTCGTCTTCAGGGGGTGAACACTGAAGCTTTCTTT	CSATRLQGVNTEAFF
TRBJ1-3	.	TRBD1	13	TRBV12-3/TRBV12-4	TGTGCCAGCAGTTTTAGTGGTGCCGGGACAGAATATTTT	CASSFSGAGTEYF
TRBJ2-7	.	.	14	TRBV28	TGTGCCAGCAGTCAGGAAATAGGCAAGGGTGGGCAGTACTTC	CASSQEIGKGGQYF
TRBJ2-3	few	.	16	TRBV9	TGTGCCAGCAGCGTAGGTCTGGTCAGGGCGACAGATACGCAGTATTTT	CASSVGLVRATDTQYF
TRBJ1-5	many	TRBD1	15	TRBV28	TGTGCCAGCAGACCCCAGGGGGGGCTCAATCAGCCCCAGCATTTT	CASRPQGGLNQPQHF
TRBJ1-6	many	.	15	TRBV27	TGTGCCAGCAGTTTGAGGTCAACAGATACTTCACCCCTCCACTTT	CASSLRSTDTSPLHF
TRBJ2-7	.	.	12	TRBV20-1	TGCAGTGCTAGTGACCAAGAGGACGAGCAGTACTTC	CSASDQEDEQYF
TRBJ1-1	.	TRBD1	11	TRBV2	TGTGCCAGCAGTCGGGACAGGGATCCTTTCTTT	CASSRDRDPFF
TRBJ1-2	few	.	13	TRBV19	TGTGCCAGTAGCGCCACTCGCAACTATGGCTACACCTTC	CASSATRNYGYTF
TRBJ1-5	.	.	14	TRBV6-2/TRBV6-3	TGTGCCAGCAGAAAACAGGGAAGGAATCAGCCCCAGCATTTT	CASRKQGRNQPQHF
TRBJ2-7	few	.	15	TRBV7-2	TGTGCCAGCAGCTTAGTGGGACTCAACTCCTACGAGCAGTACTTC	CASSLVGLNSYEQYF
TRBJ1-4	many	.	14	TRBV5-1	TGCGCCAGCAGCGGACGTGGTTTCGGGGAAAAACTGTTTTTT	CASSGRGFGEKLFF
TRBJ1-4	.	TRBD1	14	TRBV7-9	TGTGCCAGCAGCGGGGACAGGGCAAATGAAAAACTGTTTTTT	CASSGDRANEKLFF
TRBJ2-2	.	TRBD2	17	TRBV7-8	TGTGCCAGCAGTTCAACCCGTCTGGGACTAGCGTCCGGGGAGCTGTTTTTT	CASSSTRLGLASGELFF
TRBJ2-6	many	.	15	TRBV6-5	TGTGCCAGCAGGAAACAGGGAAACGGGGCCAACGTCCTGACTTTC	CASRKQGNGANVLTF
TRBJ1-2	.	.	13	TRBV27	TGTGCCAGCAGTTCTTACGGAGGGAATGGCTACACCTTC	CASSSYGGNGYTF
TRBJ2-1	medium-sized	TRBD2	16	TRBV27	TGTGCCAGCAGTTTTGGGCGGGGGAGATCCTACAATGAGCAGTTCTTC	CASSFGRGRSYNEQFF
TRBJ2-2	many	TRBD1	15	TRBV11-2	TGTGCCAGCAGCCCTGGACTCAGGGGGCCCGGGGAGCTGTTTTTT	CASSPGLRGPGELFF
TRBJ2-3	many	.	16	TRBV6-2/TRBV6-3	TGTGCCAGCAGTTACTCGGCTACTAGCCCCACAGATACGCAGTATTTT	CASSYSATSPTDTQYF
TRBJ2-1	.	.	10	TRBV7-9	TGTGCCAGCAGTTTAAGTGAGCAGTTCTTC	CASSLSEQFF
TRBJ2-3	medium-sized	TRBD2	19	TRBV2	TGTGCCAGCAGTGAGCCCACCTTTCGACTAGCGGGAAGCACAGATACGCAGTATTTT	CASSEPTFRLAGSTDTQYF
TRBJ2-7	.	.	15	TRBV19	TGTGCCAGTAGTATTGTTTTCGGGAGTCCGGGAGAGCAGTACTTC	CASSIVFGSPGEQYF
TRBJ2-7	.	.	14	TRBV2	TGTGCCACCCACGATAGCGACTCCACCTACGAGCAGTACTTC	CATHDSDSTYEQYF
TRBJ2-7	.	TRBD2	14	TRBV12-3/TRBV12-4	TGTGCCAGCAGTCCACTAGCGGGGGCCTACGAGCAGTACTTC	CASSPLAGAYEQYF
TRBJ2-3	.	.	12	TRBV10-3	TGTGCCATCAGTGAGAGGGGAGATACGCAGTATTTT	CAISERGDTQYF